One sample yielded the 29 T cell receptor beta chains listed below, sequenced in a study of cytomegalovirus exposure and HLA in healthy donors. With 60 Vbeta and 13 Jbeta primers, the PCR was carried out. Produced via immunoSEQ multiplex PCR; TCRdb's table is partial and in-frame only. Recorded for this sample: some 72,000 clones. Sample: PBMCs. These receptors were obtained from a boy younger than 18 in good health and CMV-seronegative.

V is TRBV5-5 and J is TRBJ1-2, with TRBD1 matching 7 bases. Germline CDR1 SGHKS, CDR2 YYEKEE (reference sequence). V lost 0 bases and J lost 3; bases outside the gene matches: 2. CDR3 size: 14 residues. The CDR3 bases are TGTGCCAGCAGCTTGGGACAGGGAGACTATGGCTACACCTTC. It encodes CASSLGQGDYGYTF.

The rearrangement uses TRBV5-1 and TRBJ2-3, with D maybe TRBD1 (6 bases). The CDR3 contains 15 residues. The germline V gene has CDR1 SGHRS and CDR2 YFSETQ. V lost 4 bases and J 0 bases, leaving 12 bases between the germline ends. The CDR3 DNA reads TGCGCCAGCAGCCCGAGTGACAGGAGCACAGATACGCAGTATTTT. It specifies CASSPSDRSTDTQYF.

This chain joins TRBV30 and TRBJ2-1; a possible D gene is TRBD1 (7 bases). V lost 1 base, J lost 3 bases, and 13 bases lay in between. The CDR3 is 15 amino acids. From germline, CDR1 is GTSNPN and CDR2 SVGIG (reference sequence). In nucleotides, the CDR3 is TGTGCCTGGAGTGGGAGACAGGGAGGCTACAATGAGCAGTTCTTC. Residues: CAWSGRQGGYNEQFF.

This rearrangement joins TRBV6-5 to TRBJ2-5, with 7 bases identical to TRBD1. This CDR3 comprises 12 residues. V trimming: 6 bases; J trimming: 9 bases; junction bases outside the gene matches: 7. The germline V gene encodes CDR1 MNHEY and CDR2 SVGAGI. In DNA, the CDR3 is TGTGCCAGCAGCGGACAGGTTGGGGCCCAGTACTTC. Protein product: CASSGQVGAQYF.

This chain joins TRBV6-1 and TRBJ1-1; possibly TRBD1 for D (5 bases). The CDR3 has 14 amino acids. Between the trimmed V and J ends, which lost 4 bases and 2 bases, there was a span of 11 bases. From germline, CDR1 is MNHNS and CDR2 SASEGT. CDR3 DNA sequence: TGTGCCAGCAGTGTTGGGCGGACAAACACTGAAGCTTTCTTT. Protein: CASSVGRTNTEAFF.

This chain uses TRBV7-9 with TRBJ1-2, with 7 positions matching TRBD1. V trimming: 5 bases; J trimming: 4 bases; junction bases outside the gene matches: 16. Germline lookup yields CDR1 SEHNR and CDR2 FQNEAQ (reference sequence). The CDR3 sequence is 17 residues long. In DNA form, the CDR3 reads TGTGCCAGCAGCCTGCCCGGAGTGGCAGGGGGGATCTATGGCTACACCTTC. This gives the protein CASSLPGVAGGIYGYTF.

This chain's CDR3 is CASSYERSSTDTQYF. Written as DNA, the CDR3 is TGTGCCAGCAGTTACGAGAGATCTAGCACAGATACGCAGTATTTT. The chain uses TRBV6-5 and TRBJ2-3; no reliable D call. This CDR3 comprises 15 residues. Germline V CDR1 and CDR2: MNHEY, SVGAGI. The V end lost 2 bases, the J end lost 0 bases, and 9 bases lay between the germline ends.

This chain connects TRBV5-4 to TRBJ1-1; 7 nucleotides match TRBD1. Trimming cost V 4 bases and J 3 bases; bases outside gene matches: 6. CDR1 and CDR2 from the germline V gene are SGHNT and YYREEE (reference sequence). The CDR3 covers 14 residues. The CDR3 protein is CASSPRQGDTEAFF. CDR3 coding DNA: TGTGCCAGCAGCCCTAGACAGGGCGACACTGAAGCTTTCTTT.

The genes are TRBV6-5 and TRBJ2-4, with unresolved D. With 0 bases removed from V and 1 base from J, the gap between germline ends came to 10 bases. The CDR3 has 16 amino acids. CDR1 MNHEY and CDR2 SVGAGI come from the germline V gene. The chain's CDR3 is CASSYSRTVAKNIQYF. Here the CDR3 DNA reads TGTGCCAGCAGTTACTCGAGAACAGTGGCCAAAAACATTCAGTACTTC.

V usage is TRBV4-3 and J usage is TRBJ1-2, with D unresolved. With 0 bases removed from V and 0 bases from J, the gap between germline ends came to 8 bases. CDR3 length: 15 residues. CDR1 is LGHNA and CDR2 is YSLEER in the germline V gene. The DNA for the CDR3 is TGCGCCAGCAGCCAAGATTACAGATCTAACTATGGCTACACCTTC. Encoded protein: CASSQDYRSNYGYTF.

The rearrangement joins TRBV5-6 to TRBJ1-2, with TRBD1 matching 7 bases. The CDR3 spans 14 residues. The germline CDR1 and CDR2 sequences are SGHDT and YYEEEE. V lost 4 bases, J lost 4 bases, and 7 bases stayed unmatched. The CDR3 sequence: CASSPQGHGYGYTF. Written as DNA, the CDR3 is TGTGCCAGCAGCCCACAGGGGCATGGCTATGGCTACACCTTC.

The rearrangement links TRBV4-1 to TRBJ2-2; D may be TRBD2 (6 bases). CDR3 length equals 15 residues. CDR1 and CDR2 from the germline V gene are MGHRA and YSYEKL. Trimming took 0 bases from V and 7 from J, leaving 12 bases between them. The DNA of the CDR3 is TGCGCCAGCAGCCAAGAAGCTGGGGGGAGCGGGGAGCTGTTTTTT. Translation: CASSQEAGGSGELFF.

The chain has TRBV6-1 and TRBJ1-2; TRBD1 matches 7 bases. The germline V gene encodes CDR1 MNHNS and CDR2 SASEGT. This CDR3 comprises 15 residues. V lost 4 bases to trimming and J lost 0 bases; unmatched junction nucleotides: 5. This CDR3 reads CASSVAGTANYGYTF. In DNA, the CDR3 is TGTGCCAGCAGTGTCGCCGGGACAGCTAACTATGGCTACACCTTC.

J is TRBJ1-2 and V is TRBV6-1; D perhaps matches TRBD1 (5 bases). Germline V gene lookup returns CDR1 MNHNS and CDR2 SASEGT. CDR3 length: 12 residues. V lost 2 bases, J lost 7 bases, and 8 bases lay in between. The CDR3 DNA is TGTGCCAGCAGTGAATGGAGGGGTGGCTACACCTTC. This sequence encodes CASSEWRGGYTF.

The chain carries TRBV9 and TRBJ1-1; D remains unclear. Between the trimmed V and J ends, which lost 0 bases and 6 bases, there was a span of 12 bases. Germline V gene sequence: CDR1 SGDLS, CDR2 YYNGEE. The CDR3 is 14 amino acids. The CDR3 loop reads CASSVAGGAAEAFF. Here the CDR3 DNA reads TGTGCCAGCAGCGTAGCGGGAGGAGCGGCTGAAGCTTTCTTT.

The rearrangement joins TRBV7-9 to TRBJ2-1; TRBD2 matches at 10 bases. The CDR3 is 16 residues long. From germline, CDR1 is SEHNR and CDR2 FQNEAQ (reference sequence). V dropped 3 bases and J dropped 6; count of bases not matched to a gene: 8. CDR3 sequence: CASSFEEREGGNEQFF. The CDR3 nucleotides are TGTGCCAGCAGCTTTGAGGAGCGGGAGGGCGGCAATGAGCAGTTCTTC.

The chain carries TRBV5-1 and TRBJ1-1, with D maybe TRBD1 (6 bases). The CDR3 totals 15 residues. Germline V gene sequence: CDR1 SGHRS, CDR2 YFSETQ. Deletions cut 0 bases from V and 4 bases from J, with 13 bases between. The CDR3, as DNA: TGCGCCAGCAGCTTGGTACAGGGAAGAAGCACTGAAGCTTTCTTT. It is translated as CASSLVQGRSTEAFF.

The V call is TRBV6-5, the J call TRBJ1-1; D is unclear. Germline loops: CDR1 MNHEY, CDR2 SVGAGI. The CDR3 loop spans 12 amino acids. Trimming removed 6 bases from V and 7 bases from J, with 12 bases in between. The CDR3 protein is CASRTMESEAFF. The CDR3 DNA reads TGTGCCAGCAGAACCATGGAGAGTGAAGCTTTCTTT.

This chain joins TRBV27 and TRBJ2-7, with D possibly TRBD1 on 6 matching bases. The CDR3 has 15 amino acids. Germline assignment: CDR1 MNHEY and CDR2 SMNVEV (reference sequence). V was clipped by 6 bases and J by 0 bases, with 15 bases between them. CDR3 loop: CASRSRTVSSYEQYF. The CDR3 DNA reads TGTGCCAGCAGATCCAGGACAGTGAGCTCCTACGAGCAGTACTTC.

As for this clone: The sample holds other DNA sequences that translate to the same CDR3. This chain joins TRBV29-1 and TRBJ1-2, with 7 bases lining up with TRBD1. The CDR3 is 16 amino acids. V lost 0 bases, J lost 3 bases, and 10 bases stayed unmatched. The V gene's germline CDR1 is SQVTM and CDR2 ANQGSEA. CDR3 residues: CSVEDVGHRGDYGYTF. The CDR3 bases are TGCAGCGTTGAAGATGTTGGCCACAGGGGTGACTATGGCTACACCTTC. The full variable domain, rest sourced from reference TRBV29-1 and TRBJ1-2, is SAVISQKPSRDICQRGTSLTIQCQVDSQVTMMFWYRQQPGQSLTLIATANQGSEATYESGFVIDKFPISRPNLTFSTLTVSNMSPEDSSIYLCSVEDVGHRGDYGYTFGSGTRLTVV.

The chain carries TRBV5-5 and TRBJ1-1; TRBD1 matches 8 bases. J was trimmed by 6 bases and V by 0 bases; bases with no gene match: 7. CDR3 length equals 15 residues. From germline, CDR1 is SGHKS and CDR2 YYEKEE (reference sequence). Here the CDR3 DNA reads TGTGCCAGCAGCTTGGTCCCAGGGGGCGTCGCTGAAGCTTTCTTT. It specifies CASSLVPGGVAEAFF.

The CDR3 region has the DNA TGCAGCGTTGAAGATTACCCCAGACAGGGGGCAGGAGAGACCCAGTACTTC. Translated, it gives CSVEDYPRQGAGETQYF. The chain uses TRBV29-1 and TRBJ2-5, with TRBD1 matching over 10 bases. V shed 0 bases and J 4 bases; nucleotides not matched to a gene: 11. Germline V lookup: CDR1 SQVTM, CDR2 ANQGSEA. This CDR3 comprises 17 residues. The variable domain in full, completed from reference TRBV29-1 and TRBJ2-5, reads SAVISQKPSRDICQRGTSLTIQCQVDSQVTMMFWYRQQPGQSLTLIATANQGSEATYESGFVIDKFPISRPNLTFSTLTVSNMSPEDSSIYLCSVEDYPRQGAGETQYFGPGTRLLVL.

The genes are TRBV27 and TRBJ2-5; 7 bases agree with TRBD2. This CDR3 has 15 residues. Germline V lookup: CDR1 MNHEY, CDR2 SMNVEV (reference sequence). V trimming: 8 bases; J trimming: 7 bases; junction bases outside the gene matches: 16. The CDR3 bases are TGTGCCAGCCGCGAGTCCGTCGGGGGGATGGGGACCCAGTACTTC. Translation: CASRESVGGMGTQYF.

The DNA of the CDR3 is TGTGCCAGCAGATCCGTGGGACACCGCCAAGAGACCCAGTACTTC. Protein: CASRSVGHRQETQYF. The chain uses TRBV11-2 and TRBJ2-5, with D possibly being TRBD1 (6 bases). Germline CDR1 SGHAT, CDR2 FQNNGV. Between the trimmed V and J ends, which lost 6 bases and 1 base, there was a span of 15 bases. CDR3 length equals 15 residues.

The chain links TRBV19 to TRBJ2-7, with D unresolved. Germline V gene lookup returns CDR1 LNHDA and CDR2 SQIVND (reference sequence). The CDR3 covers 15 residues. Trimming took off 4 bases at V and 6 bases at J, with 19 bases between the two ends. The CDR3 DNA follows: TGTGCCAGTAGTAGCGGCGGATTAGCTTATACCGAGCAGTACTTC. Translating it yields CASSSGGLAYTEQYF.

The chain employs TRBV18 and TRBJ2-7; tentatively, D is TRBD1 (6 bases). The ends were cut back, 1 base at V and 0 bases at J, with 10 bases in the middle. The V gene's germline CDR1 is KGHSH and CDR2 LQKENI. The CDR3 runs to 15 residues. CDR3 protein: CASSPLSTGSYEQYF. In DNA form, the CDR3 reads TGTGCCAGCTCACCACTTTCGACAGGCTCCTACGAGCAGTACTTC.

The CDR3: CASSLQQGGTEKLFF. CDR3 DNA sequence: TGTGCCAGCAGCTTGCAACAGGGGGGGACTGAAAAACTGTTTTTT. The chain uses TRBV5-4 and TRBJ1-4; the match to TRBD1 covers 8 bases. Germline CDR1 SGHNT, CDR2 YYREEE (reference sequence). Trimming at V came to 1 base and at J to 7 bases, leaving 6 bases not matched to a gene. This CDR3 is 15 amino acids long. Full variable domain (missing parts from reference TRBV5-4 and TRBJ1-4): ETGVTQSPTHLIKTRGQQVTLRCSSQSGHNTVSWYQQALGQGPQFIFQYYREEENGRGNFPPRFSGLQFPNYSSELNVNALELDDSALYLCASSLQQGGTEKLFFGSGTQLSVL.

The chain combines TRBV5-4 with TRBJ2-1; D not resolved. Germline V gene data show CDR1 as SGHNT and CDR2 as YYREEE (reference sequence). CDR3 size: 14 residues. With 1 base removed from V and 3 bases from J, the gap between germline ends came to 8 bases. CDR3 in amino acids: CASSLYGFYNEQFF. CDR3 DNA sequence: TGTGCCAGCAGCTTGTACGGTTTCTACAATGAGCAGTTCTTC.

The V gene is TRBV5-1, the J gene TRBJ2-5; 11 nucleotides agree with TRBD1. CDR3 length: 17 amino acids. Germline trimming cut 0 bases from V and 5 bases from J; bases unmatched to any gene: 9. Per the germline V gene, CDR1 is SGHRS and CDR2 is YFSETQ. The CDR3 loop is CASSLVPGTGGRETQYF. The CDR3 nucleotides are TGCGCCAGCAGCTTGGTCCCCGGGACAGGGGGGAGGGAGACCCAGTACTTC.